This T cell receptor (beta chain) was found in a study of somatic mutations in cytotoxic T cells in rheumatoid arthritis. Study-level results: Antigenic targets recognized by the expanded CD8+ clones remained undetermined. Rheumatoid arthritis patients, but not healthy controls, exhibited increasing CD8+ clonality with age.

Measured with immunoSEQ multiplex PCR; TCRdb has only the in-frame clones, and not every one. Of fewer than 14,000 clones listed, roughly 85% are singletons. The CDR3 loop spans 15 amino acids. The V and J ends lost 5 bases and 6 bases, in that order; junction bases with no gene match: 4. Germline CDR1 and CDR2: SEHNR and FQNEAQ (reference sequence). Regarding this clone: Its cognate antigen is unknown.

The sample taken for sequencing was CD8+ T cells sorted from blood. The chain has TRBV7-9 and TRBJ2-1; TRBD2 matches 13 bases. The TCR originated in an adult with rheumatoid arthritis. The CDR3 region is CASSPGLAGSNEQFF. The DNA of the CDR3 is TGTGCCAGCAGCCCGGGACTAGCGGGAAGCAATGAGCAGTTCTTC.